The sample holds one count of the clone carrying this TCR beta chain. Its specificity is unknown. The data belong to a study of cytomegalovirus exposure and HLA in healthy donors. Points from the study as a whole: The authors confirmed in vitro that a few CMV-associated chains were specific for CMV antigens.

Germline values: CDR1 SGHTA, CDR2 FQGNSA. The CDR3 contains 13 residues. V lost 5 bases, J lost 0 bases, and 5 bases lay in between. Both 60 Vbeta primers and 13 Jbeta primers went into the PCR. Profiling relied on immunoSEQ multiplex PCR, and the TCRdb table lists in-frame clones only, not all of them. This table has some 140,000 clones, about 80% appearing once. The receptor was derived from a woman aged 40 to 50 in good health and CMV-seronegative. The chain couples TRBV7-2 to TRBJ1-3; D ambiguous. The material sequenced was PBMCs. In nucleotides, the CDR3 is TGTGCCAGCAGCCTTATCTCTGGAAACACCATATATTTT. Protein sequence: CASSLISGNTIYF.